This T cell receptor (beta chain) was found in a study of OX40 agonist ivuxolimab in advanced cancers. General study results and limits: CD8+ T cells were the subset that, on average, had more expanded clones than CD4+. At 0.1 to 3.0 mg/kg, clonal expansion of CD4+ and CD8+ blood T cells had occurred by week 6.

For this clone: Its antigen is currently unknown.

This table comes from immunoSEQ multiplex PCR, and its TCRdb copy is limited to in-frame clones, with some not included. Of roughly 35,000 clones in the sample, approximately 72% were seen once. Trimming cost V 8 bases and J 5 bases, with 8 bases left between them. This CDR3 is built from 11 residues. Germline V gene lookup returns CDR1 SNHLY and CDR2 FYNNEI. This chain links TRBV2 with TRBJ2-3; D gene uncertain. The material sequenced was CD4+ or CD8+ T cells sorted from blood, taken in a trial of the OX40 agonist ivuxolimab. The clonotype originates from an adult with an advanced solid tumor such as melanoma, head and neck, liver or kidney cancer. CDR3 residues: CASGPEDTQYF. CDR3 in DNA: TGTGCCAGCGGGCCGGAAGATACGCAGTATTTT.